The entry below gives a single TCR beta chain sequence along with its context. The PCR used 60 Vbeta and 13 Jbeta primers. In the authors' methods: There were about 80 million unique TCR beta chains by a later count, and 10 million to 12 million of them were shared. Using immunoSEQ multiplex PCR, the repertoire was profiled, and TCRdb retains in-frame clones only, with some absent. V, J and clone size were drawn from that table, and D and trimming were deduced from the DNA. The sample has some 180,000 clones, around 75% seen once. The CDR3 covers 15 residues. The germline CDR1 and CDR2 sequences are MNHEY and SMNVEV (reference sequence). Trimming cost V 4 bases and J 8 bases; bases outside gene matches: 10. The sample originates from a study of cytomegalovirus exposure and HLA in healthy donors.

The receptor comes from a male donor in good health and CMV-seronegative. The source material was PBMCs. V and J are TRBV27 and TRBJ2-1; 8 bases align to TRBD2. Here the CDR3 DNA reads TGTGCCAGCAGTTGGGGAGCGGGAGTCAGATATGAGCAGTTCTTC. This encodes CASSWGAGVRYEQFF.